What follows is one TCR beta chain and its context. As yet, its antigen is unknown. The data were taken from a study of cytomegalovirus exposure and HLA in healthy donors. CDR1 is SGDLS, CDR2 YYNGEE, per germline. CDR3 length: 16 residues. V gave up 0 bases and J gave up 2 bases; unmatched junction bases: 7. Findings of the study overall: In vitro confirmation showed three CMV-associated chains to be CMV antigen specific. A link between a missense DCLRE1C variant and TCR beta V- and J-gene trimming emerged from a later analysis. Despite most TCR sequences being rare, some public TCRs occurred in many donors.

The PCR made use of 60 Vbeta and 13 Jbeta primers. Clones were sequenced by immunoSEQ multiplex PCR, and TCRdb holds only the in-frame ones, with some missing. The table shows under 200,000 clones, with roughly four fifths occurring only once. The sample consisted of PBMCs. The sequence derives from a female donor in good health and CMV-seronegative. The chain couples TRBV9 to TRBJ1-2; 7 nucleotides align to TRBD1. Written as DNA, the CDR3 is TGTGCCAGCAGCGTAGGGACAGGAGGGACGAACTATGGCTACACCTTC. Translation gives CASSVGTGGTNYGYTF.